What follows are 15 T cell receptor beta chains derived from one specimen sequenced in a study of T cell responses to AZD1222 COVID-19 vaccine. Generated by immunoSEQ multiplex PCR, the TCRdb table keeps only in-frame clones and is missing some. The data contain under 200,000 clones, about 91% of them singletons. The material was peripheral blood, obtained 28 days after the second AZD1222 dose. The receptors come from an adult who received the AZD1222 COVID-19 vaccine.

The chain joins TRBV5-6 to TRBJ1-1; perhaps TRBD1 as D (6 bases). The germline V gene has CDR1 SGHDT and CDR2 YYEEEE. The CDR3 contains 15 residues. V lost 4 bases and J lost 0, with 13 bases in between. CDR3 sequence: CASSPRDTLNTEAFF. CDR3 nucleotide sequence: TGTGCCAGCAGCCCACGGGACACCCTGAACACTGAAGCTTTCTTT.

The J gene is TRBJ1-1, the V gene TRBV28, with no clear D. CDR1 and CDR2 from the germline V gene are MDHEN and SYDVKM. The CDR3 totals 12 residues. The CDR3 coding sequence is TGTGCAAGCGGGAGGATGAACACTGAAGCTTTCTTT. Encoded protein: CASGRMNTEAFF.

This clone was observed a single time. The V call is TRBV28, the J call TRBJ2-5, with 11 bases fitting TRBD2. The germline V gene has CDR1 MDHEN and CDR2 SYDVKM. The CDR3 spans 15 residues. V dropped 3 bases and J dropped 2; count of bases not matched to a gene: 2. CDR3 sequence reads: CASSLGLAAQETQYF. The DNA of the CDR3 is TGTGCCAGCAGTTTGGGACTAGCGGCTCAAGAGACCCAGTACTTC. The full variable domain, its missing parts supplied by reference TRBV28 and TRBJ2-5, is DVKVTQSSRYLVKRTGEKVFLECVQDMDHENMFWYRQDPGLGLRLIYFSYDVKMKEKGDIPEGYSVSREKKERFSLILESASTNQTSMYLCASSLGLAAQETQYFGPGTRLLVL.

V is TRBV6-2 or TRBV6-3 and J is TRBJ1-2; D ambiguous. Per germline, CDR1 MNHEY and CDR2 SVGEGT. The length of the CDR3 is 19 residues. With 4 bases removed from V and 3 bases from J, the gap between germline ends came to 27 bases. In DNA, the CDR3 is TGTGCCAGCAGTTCTTTATACGCCCCCTGGAAGGGCAAATACTATGGCTACACCTTC. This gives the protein CASSSLYAPWKGKYYGYTF.

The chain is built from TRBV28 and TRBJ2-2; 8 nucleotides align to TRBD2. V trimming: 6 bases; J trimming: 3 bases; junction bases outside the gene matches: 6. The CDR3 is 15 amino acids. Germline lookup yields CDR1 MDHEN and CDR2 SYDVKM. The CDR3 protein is CASSSGRGDTGELFF. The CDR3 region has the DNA TGTGCCAGCAGCAGCGGGCGGGGGGACACCGGGGAGCTGTTTTTT.

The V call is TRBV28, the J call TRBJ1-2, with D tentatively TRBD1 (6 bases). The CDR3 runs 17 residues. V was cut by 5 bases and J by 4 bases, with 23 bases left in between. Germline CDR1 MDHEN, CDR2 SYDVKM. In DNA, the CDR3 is TGTGCCAGCAGTCGCCGGTGGGGGGTAGGGGGAGGCTATGGCTACACCTTC. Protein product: CASSRRWGVGGGYGYTF.

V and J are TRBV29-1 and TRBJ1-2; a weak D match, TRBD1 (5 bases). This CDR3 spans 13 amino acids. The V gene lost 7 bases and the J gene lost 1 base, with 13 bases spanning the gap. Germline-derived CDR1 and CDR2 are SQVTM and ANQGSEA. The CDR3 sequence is CSALQGLNYGYTF. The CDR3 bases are TGCAGCGCTCTCCAGGGTCTTAACTATGGCTACACCTTC. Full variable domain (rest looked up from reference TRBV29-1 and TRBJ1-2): SAVISQKPSRDICQRGTSLTIQCQVDSQVTMMFWYRQQPGQSLTLIATANQGSEATYESGFVIDKFPISRPNLTFSTLTVSNMSPEDSSIYLCSALQGLNYGYTFGSGTRLTVV.

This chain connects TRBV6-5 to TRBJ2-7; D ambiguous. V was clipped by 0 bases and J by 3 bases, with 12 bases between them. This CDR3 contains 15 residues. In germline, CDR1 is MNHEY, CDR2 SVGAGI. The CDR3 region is CASSYSKGLNYEQYF. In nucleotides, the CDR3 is TGTGCCAGCAGTTACTCTAAGGGCCTCAACTACGAGCAGTACTTC.

The CDR3 DNA follows: TGCGCCAGCAGTCCTACAGGGGAGGCCACAGATACGCAGTATTTT. Encoded protein: CASSPTGEATDTQYF. The chain uses TRBV23-1 and TRBJ2-3; D possibly corresponds to TRBD1 (7 bases). TRBV23-1 has ORF status, its function being uncertain. Trimming took off 4 bases at V and 2 bases at J, with 13 bases between the two ends. The CDR3 length is 15 residues.

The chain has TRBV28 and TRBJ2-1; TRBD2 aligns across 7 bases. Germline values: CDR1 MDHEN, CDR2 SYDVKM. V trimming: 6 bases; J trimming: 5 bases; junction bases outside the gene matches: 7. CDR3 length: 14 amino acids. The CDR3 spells CASRDWGGNNEQFF. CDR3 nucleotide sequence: TGTGCCAGCAGGGATTGGGGGGGGAACAATGAGCAGTTCTTC.

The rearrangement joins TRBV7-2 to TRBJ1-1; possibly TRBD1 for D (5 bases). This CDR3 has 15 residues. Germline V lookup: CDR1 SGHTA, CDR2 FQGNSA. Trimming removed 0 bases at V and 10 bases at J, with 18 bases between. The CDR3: CASSLAPSRDHRAFF. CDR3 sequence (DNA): TGTGCCAGCAGCTTAGCGCCCTCCAGGGACCATAGAGCTTTCTTT.

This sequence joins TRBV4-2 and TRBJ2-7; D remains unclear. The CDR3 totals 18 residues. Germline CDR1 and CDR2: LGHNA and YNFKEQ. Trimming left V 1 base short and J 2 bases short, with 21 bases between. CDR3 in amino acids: CASSQARGLSDPAYEQYF. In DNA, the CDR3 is TGTGCCAGCAGCCAAGCTCGTGGTCTGTCAGACCCCGCCTACGAGCAGTACTTC.

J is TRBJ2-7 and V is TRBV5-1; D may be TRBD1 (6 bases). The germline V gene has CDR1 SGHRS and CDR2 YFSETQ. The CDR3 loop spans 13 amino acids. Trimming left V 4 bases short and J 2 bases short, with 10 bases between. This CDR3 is CASSPDSAYEQYF. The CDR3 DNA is TGCGCCAGCAGCCCGGACAGCGCCTACGAGCAGTACTTC.

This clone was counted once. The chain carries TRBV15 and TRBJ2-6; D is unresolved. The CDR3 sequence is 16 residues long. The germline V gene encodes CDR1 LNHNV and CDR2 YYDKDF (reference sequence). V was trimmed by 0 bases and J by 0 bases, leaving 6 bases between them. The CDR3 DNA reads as TGTGCCACCAGCAGAGATCAGGCCTCTGGGGCCAACGTCCTGACTTTC. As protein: CATSRDQASGANVLTF.

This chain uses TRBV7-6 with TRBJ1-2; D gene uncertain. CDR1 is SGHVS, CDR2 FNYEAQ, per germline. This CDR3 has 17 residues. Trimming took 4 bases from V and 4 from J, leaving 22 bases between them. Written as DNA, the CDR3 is TGTGCCAGCAGCTCTACAGCCAACCCTTATACGATCTATGGCTACACCTTC. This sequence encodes CASSSTANPYTIYGYTF.